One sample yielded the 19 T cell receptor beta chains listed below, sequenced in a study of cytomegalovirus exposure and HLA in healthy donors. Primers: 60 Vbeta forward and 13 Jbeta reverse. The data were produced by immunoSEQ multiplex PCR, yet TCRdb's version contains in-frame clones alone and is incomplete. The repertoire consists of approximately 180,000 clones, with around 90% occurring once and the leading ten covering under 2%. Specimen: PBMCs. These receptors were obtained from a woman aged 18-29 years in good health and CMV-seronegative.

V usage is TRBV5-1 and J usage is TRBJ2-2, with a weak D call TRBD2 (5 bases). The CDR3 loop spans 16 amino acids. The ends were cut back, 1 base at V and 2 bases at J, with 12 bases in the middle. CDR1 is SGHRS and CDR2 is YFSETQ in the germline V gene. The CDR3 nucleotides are TGCGCCAGCAGCTTGCTGACGGGGAGTAACACCGGGGAGCTGTTTTTT. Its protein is CASSLLTGSNTGELFF.

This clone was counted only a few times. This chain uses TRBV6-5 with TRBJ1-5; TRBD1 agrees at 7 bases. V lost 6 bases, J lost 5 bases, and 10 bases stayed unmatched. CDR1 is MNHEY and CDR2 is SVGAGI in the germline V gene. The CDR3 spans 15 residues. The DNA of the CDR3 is TGTGCCAGCAGCCCACAGGGGACGGATTATCAGCCCCAGCATTTT. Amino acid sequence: CASSPQGTDYQPQHF.

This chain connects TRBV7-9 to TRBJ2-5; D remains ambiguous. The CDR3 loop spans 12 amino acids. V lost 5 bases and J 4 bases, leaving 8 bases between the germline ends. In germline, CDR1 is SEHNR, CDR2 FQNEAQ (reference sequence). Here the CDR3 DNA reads TGTGCCAGCAGCAATACCGGAGAGACCCAGTACTTC. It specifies CASSNTGETQYF.

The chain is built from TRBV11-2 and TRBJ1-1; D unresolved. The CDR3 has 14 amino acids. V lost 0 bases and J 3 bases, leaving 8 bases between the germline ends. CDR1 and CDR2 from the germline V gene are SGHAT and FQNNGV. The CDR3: CASSLDQLYTEAFF. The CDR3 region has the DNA TGTGCCAGCAGCTTAGATCAACTGTACACTGAAGCTTTCTTT.

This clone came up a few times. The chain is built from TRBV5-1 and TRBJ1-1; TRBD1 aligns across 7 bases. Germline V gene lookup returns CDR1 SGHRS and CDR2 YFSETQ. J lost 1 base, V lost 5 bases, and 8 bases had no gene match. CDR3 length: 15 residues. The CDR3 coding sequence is TGCGCCAGCAGGCGGTCCGGGACAGAGAACACTGAAGCTTTCTTT. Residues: CASRRSGTENTEAFF.

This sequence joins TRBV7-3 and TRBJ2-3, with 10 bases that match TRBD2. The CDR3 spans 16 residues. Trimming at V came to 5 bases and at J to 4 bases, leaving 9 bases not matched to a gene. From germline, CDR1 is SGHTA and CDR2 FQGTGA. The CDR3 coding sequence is TGTGCCAGCAGCCCCCAAGCGGGAGGGCCGCCAGATACGCAGTATTTT. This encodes CASSPQAGGPPDTQYF.

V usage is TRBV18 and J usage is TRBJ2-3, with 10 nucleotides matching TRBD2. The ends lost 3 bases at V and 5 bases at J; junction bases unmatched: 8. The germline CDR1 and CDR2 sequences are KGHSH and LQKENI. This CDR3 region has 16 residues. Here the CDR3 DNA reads TGTGCCAGCTCACCCTCGGGGGCTAGCGGGGGAGATACGCAGTATTTT. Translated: CASSPSGASGGDTQYF.

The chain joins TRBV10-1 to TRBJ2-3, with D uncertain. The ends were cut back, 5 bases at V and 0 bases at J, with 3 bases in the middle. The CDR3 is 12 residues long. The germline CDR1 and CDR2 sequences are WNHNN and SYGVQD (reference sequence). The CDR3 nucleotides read TGCGCCAGCAGTCTTAGCACAGATACGCAGTATTTT. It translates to CASSLSTDTQYF.

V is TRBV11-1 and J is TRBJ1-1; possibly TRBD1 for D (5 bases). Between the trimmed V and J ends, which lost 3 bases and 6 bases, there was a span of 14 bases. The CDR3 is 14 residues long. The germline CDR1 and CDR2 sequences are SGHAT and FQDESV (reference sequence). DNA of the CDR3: TGTGCCAGCAGCTTGACTAGCAGGGTCCCTGAAGCTTTCTTT. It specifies CASSLTSRVPEAFF.

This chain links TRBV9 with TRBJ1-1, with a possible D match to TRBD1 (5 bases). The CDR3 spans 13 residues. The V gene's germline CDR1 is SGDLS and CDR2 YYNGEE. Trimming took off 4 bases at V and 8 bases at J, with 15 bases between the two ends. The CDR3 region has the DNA TGTGCCAGCAGCCCCATGGGGGGGACCGAAGCTTTCTTT. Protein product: CASSPMGGTEAFF.

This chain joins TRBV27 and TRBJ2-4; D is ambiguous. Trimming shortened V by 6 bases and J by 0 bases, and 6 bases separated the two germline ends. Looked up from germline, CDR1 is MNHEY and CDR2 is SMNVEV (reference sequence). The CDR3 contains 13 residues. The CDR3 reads CASSLTAKNIQYF. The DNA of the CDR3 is TGTGCCAGCAGCCTAACAGCCAAAAACATTCAGTACTTC.

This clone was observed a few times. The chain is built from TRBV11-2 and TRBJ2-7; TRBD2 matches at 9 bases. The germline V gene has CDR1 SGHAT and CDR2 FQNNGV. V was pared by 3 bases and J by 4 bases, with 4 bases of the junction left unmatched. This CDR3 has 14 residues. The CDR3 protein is CASSFSGSEYEQYF. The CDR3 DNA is TGTGCCAGCAGCTTTAGCGGGAGTGAATACGAGCAGTACTTC.

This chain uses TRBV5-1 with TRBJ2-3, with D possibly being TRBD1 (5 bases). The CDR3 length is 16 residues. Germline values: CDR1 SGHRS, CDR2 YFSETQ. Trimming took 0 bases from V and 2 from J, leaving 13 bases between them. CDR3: CASSLAVGANTDTQYF. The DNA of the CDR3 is TGCGCCAGCAGCTTGGCCGTAGGGGCCAACACAGATACGCAGTATTTT. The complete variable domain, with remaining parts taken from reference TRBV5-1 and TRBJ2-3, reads KAGVTQTPRYLIKTRGQQVTLSCSPISGHRSVSWYQQTPGQGLQFLFEYFSETQRNKGNFPGRFSGRQFSNSRSEMNVSTLELGDSALYLCASSLAVGANTDTQYFGPGTRLTVL.

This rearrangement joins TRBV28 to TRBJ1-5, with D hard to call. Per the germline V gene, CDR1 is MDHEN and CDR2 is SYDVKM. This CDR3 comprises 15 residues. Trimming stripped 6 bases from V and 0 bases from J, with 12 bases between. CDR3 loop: CASRPSRGSNQPQHF. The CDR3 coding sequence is TGTGCCAGCAGGCCTTCTCGGGGTAGCAATCAGCCCCAGCATTTT.

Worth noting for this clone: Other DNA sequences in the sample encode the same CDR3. CDR3: CASSPGQRNTEAFF. CDR3 bases: TGTGCCAGTAGTCCAGGACAGAGGAACACTGAAGCTTTCTTT. The chain uses TRBV19 and TRBJ1-1, with D maybe TRBD1 (6 bases). Germline V lookup: CDR1 LNHDA, CDR2 SQIVND (reference sequence). V was cut by 5 bases and J by 1 base, with 11 bases left in between. The CDR3 loop spans 14 amino acids.

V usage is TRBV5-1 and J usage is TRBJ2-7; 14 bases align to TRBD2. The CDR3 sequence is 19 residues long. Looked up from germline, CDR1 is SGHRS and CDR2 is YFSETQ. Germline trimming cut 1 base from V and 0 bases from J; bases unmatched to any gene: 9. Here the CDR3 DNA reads TGCGCCAGCAGCTTGCTGGGACTAGCGGGAGAGCCCCTCTCCTACGAGCAGTACTTC. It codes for CASSLLGLAGEPLSYEQYF.

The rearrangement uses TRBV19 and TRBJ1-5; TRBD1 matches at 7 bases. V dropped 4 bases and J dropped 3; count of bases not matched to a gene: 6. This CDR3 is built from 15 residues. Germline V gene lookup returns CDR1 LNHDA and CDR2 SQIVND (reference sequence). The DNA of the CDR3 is TGTGCCAGTAGTACCCGGGACAGATTCAATCAGCCCCAGCATTTT. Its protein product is CASSTRDRFNQPQHF.

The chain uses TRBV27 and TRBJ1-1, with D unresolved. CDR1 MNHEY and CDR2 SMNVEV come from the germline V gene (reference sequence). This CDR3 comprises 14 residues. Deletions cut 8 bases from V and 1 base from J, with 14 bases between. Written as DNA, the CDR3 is TGTGCCAGCCGGCGGTCCCCTGCGAACACTGAAGCTTTCTTT. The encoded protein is CASRRSPANTEAFF.

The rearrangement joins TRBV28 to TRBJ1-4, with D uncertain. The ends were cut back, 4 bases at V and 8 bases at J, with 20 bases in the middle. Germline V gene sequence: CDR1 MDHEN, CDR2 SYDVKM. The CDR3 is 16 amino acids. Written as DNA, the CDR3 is TGTGCCAGCAGTTCCCTGGCACTATCCAAAGGAGAAAAACTGTTTTTT. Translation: CASSSLALSKGEKLFF.